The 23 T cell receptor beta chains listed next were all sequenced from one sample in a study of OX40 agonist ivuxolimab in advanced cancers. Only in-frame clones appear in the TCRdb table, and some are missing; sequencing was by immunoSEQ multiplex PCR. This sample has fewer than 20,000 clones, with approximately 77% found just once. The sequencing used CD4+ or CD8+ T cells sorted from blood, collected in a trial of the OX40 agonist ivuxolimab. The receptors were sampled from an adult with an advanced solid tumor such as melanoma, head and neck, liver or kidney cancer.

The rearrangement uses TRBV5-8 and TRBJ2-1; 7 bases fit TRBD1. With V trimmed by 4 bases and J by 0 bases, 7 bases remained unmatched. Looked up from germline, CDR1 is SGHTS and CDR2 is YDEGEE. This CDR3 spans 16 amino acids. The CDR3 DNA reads TGTGCCAGCAGCCTTATGGGACAGATCTCCTACAATGAGCAGTTCTTC. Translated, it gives CASSLMGQISYNEQFF.

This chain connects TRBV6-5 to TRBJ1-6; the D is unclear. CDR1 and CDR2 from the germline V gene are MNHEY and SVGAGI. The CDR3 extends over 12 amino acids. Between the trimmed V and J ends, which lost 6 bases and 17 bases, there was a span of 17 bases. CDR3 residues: CASSLPSQLIHF. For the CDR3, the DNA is TGTGCCAGCAGCCTCCCCAGCCAGTTAATCCACTTT.

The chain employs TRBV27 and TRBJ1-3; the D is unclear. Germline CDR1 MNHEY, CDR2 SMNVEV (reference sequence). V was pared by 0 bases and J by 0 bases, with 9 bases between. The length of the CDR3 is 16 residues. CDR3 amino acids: CASSLSGWGSGNTIYF. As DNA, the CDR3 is TGTGCCAGCAGTTTATCTGGGTGGGGCTCTGGAAACACCATATATTTT.

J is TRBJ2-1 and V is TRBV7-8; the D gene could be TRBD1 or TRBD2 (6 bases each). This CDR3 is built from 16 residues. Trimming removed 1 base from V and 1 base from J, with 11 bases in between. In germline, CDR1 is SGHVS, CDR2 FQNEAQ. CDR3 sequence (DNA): TGTGCCAGCAGCTTAGTCGGGGGCCCTTCCTACAATGAGCAGTTCTTC. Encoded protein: CASSLVGGPSYNEQFF.

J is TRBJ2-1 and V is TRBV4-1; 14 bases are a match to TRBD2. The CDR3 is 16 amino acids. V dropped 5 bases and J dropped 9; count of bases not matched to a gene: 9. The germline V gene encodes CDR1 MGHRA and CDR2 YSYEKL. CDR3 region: CASSFRTSGGPFEQFF. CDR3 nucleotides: TGCGCCAGCAGCTTCCGGACTAGCGGGGGGCCCTTTGAGCAGTTCTTC.

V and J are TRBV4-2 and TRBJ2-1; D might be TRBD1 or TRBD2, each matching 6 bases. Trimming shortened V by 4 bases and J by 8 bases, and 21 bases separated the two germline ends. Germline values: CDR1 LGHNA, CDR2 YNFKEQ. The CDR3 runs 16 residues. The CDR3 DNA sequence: TGTGCCAGCAGCCTTACAATGGGGGGCCAATCGGATGAGCAGTTCTTC. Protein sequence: CASSLTMGGQSDEQFF.

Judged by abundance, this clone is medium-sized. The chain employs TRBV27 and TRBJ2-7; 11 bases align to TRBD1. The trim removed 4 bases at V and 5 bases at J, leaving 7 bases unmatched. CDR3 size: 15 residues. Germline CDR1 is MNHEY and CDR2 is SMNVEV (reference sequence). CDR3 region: CASSSLGQGAHEQYF. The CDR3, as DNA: TGTGCCAGCAGTTCCTTAGGACAGGGGGCCCACGAGCAGTACTTC.

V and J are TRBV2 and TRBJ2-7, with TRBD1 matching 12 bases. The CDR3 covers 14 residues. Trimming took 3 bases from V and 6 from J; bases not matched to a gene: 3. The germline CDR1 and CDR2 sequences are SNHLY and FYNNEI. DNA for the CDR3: TGTGCCAGCAGTGATGGGACAGGGGGCCCCGAGCAGTACTTC. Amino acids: CASSDGTGGPEQYF.

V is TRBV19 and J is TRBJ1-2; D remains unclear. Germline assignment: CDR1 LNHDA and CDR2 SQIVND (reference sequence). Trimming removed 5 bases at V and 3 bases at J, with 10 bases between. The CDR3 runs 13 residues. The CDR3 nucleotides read TGTGCCAGTAGTCTCGAAGTTTACTATGGCTACACCTTC. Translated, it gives CASSLEVYYGYTF.

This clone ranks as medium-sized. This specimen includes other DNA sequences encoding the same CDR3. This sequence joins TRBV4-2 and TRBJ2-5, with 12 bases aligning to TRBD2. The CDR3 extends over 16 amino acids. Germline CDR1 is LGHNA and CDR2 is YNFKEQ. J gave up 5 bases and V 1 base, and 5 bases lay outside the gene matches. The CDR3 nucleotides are TGTGCCAGCAGCCAAGCGCCTAGCGGGGGGGCGGAGACCCAGTACTTC. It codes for CASSQAPSGGAETQYF.

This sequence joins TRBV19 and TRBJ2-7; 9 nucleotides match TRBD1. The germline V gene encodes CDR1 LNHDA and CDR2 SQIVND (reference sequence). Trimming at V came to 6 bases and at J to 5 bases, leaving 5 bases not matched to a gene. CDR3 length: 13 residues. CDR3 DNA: TGTGCCAGTAGCCGGGACAGGGAGGACGAGCAGTACTTC. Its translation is CASSRDREDEQYF.

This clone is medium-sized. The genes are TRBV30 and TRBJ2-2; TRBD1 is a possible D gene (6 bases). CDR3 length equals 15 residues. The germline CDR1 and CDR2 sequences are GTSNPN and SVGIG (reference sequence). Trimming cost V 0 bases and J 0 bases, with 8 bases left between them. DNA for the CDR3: TGTGCCTGGAGTGTGGACAGCGCGAACACCGGGGAGCTGTTTTTT. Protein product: CAWSVDSANTGELFF.

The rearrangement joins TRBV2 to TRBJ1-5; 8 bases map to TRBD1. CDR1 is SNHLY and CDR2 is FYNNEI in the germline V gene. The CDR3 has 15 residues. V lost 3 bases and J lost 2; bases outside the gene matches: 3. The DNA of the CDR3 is TGTGCCAGCAGTGACCCGGACAGGGGCAATCAGCCCCAGCATTTT. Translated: CASSDPDRGNQPQHF.

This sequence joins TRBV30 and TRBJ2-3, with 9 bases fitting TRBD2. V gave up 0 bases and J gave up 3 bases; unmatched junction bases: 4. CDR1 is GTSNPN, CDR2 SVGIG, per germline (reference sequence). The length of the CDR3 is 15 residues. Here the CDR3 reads CAWSVPSGATDTQYF. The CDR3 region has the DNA TGTGCCTGGAGTGTACCTAGCGGGGCGACAGATACGCAGTATTTT. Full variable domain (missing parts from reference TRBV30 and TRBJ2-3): SQTIHQWPATLVQPVGSPLSLECTVEGTSNPNLYWYRQAAGRGLQLLFYSVGIGQISSEVPQNLSASRPQDRQFILSSKKLLLSDSGFYLCAWSVPSGATDTQYFGPGTRLTVL.

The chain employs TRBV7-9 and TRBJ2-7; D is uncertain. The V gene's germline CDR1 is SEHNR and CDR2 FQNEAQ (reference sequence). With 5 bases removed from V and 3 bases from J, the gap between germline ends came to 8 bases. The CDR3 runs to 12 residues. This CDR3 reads CASSPYSYEQYF. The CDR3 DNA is TGTGCCAGCAGCCCCTACAGCTACGAGCAGTACTTC.

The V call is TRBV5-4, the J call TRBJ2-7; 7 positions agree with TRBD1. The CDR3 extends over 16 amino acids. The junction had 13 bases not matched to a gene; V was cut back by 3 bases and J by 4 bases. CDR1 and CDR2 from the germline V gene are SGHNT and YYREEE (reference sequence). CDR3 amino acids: CASSSDSGTANYEQYF. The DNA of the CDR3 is TGTGCCAGCAGCTCAGACTCCGGGACAGCCAATTACGAGCAGTACTTC. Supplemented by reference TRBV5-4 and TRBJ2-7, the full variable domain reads ETGVTQSPTHLIKTRGQQVTLRCSSQSGHNTVSWYQQALGQGPQFIFQYYREEENGRGNFPPRFSGLQFPNYSSELNVNALELDDSALYLCASSSDSGTANYEQYFGPGTRLTVT.

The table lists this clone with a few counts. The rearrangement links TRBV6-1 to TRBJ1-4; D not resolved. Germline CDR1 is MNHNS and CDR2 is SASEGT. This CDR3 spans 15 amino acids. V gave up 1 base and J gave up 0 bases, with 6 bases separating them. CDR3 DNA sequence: TGTGCCAGCAGTGAAGGACACGCAACTAATGAAAAACTGTTTTTT. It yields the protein CASSEGHATNEKLFF.

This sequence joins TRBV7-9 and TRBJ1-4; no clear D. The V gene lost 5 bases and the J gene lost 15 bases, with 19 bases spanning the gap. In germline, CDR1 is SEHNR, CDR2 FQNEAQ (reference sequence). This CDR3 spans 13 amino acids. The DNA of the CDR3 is TGTGCCAGCAGCAAAGAGCTTGACATGTTCTTGTTTTTT. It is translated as CASSKELDMFLFF.

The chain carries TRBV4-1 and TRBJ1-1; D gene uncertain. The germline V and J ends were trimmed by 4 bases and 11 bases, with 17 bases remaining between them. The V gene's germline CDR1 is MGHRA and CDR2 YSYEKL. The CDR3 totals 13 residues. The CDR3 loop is CASSLTDRVRAFF. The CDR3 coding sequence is TGCGCCAGCAGCCTTACGGACCGGGTCCGGGCTTTCTTT.

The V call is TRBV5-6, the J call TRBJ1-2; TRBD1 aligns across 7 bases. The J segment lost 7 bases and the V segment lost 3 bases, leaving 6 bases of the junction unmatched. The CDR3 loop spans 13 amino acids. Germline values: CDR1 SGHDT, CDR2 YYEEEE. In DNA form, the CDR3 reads TGTGCCAGCAGCTCAACAGGGGCGGGTGGCTACACCTTC. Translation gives CASSSTGAGGYTF.

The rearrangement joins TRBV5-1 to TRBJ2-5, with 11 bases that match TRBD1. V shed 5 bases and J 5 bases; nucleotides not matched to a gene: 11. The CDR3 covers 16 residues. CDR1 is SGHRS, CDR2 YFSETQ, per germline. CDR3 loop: CASRPGQGVPGETQYF. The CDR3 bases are TGCGCCAGCAGGCCGGGACAGGGGGTTCCAGGGGAGACCCAGTACTTC.

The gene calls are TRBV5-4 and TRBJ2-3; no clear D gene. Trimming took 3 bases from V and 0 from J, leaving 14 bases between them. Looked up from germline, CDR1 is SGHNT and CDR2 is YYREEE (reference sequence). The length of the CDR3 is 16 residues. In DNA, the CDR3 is TGTGCCAGCAGCTCCTCATTGGGGATTAGCACAGATACGCAGTATTTT. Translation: CASSSSLGISTDTQYF.

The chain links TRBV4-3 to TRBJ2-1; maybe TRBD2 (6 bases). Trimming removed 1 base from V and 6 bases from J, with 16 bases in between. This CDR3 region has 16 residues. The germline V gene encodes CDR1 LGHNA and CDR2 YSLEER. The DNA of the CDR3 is TGCGCCAGCAGCCAAGGTTCGGACTACTACGGCAATGAGCAGTTCTTC. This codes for CASSQGSDYYGNEQFF.